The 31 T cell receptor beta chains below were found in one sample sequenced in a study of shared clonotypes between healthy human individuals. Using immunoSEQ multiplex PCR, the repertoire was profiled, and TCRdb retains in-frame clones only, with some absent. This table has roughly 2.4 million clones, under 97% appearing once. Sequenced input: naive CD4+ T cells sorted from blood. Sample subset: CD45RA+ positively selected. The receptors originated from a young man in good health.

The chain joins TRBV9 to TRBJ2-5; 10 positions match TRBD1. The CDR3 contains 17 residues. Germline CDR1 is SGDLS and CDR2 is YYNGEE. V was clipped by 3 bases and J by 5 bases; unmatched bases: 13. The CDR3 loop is CASSGPTTGGRVETQYF. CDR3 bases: TGTGCCAGCAGCGGACCCACGACAGGGGGCCGGGTGGAGACCCAGTACTTC.

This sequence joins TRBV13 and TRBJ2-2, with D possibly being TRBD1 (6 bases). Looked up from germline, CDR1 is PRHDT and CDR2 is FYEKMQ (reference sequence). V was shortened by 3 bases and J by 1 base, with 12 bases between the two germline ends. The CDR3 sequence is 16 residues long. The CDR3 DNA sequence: TGTGCCAGCAGCTTCACCGGGACAAAGAACACCGGGGAGCTGTTTTTT. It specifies CASSFTGTKNTGELFF.

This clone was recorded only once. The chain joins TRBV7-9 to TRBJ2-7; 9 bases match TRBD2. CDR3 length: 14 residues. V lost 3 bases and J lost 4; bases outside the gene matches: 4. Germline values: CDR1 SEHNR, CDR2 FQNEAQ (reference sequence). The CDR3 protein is CASSFAGGFYEQYF. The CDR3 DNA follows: TGTGCCAGCAGCTTTGCGGGAGGGTTTTACGAGCAGTACTTC.

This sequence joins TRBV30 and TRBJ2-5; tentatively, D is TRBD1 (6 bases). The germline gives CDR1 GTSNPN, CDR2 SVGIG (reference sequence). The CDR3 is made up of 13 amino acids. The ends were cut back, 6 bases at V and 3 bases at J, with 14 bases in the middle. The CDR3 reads CACQGPGEETQYF. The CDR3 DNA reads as TGTGCCTGCCAGGGTCCAGGGGAAGAGACCCAGTACTTC.

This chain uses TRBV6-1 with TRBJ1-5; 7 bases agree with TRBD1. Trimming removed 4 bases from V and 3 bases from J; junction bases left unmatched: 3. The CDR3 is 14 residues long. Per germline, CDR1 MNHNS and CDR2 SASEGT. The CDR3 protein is CASSGQGLNQPQHF. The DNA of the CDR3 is TGTGCCAGCAGTGGACAGGGACTCAATCAGCCCCAGCATTTT.

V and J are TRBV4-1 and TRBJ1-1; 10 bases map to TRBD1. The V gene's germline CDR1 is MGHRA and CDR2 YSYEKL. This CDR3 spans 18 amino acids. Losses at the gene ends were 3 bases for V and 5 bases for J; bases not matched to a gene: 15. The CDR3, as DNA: TGCGCCAGCAGCCACGGAAGGGACAGGGGCAAAGGGGGAACTGAAGCTTTCTTT. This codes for CASSHGRDRGKGGTEAFF.

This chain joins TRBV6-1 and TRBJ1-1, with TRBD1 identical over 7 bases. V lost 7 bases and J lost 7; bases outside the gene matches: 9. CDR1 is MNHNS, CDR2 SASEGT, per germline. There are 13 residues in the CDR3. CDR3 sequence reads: CASTYRGDSEAFF. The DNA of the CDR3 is TGTGCCAGCACCTACAGGGGTGATAGTGAAGCTTTCTTT.

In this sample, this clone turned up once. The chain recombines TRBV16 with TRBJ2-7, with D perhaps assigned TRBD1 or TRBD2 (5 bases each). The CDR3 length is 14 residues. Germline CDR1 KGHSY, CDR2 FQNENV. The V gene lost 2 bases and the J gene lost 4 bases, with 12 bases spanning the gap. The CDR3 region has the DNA TGTGCCAGCAGCCAAAACAGTGGGGGTTACGAGCAGTACTTC. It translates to CASSQNSGGYEQYF.

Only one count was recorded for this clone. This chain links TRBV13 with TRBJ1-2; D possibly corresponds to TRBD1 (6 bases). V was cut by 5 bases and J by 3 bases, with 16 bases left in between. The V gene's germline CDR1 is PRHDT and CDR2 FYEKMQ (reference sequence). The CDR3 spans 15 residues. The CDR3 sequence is CASSPRGGRHYGYTF. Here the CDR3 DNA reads TGTGCCAGCAGCCCCCGCGGGGGGCGGCACTATGGCTACACCTTC.

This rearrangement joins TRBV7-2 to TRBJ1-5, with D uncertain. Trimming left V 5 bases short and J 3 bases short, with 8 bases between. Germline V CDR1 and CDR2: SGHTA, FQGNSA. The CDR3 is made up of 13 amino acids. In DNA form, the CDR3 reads TGTGCCAGCAGCCCGACCGTCAATCAGCCCCAGCATTTT. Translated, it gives CASSPTVNQPQHF.

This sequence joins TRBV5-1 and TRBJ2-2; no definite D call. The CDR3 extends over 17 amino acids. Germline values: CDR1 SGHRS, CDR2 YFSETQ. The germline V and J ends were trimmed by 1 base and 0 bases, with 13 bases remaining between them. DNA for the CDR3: TGCGCCAGCAGCTTGAATCGAGGACGAACGAACACCGGGGAGCTGTTTTTT. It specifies CASSLNRGRTNTGELFF.

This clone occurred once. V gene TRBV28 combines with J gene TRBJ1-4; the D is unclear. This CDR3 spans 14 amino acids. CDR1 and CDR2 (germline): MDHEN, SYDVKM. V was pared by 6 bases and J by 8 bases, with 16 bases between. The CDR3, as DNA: TGTGCCAGCAGGGATCCGACCACCCGCGAAAAACTGTTTTTT. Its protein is CASRDPTTREKLFF.

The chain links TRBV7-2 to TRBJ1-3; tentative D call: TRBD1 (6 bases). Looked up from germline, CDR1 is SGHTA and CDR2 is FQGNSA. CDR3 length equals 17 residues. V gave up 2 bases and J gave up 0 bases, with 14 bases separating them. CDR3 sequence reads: CASSLQGPIISGNTIYF. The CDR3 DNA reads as TGTGCCAGCAGCTTACAGGGGCCGATAATCTCTGGAAACACCATATATTTT. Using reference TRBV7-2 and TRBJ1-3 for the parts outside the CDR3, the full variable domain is GAGVSQSPSNKVTEKGKDVELRCDPISGHTALYWYRQSLGQGLEFLIYFQGNSAPDKSGLPSDRFSAERTGGSVSTLTIQRTQQEDSAVYLCASSLQGPIISGNTIYFGEGSWLTVV.

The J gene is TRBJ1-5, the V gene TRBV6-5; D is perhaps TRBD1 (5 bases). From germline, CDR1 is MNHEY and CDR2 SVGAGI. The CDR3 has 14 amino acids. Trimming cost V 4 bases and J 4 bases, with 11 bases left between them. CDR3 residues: CASSLPGENQPQHF. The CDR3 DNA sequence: TGTGCCAGCAGTTTGCCGGGGGAGAATCAGCCCCAGCATTTT.

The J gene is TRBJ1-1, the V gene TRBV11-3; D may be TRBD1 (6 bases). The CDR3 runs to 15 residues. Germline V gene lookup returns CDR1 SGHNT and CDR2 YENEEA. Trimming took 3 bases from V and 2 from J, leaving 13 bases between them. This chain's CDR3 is CASSFSGQTNTEAFF. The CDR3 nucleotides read TGTGCCAGCAGCTTTTCGGGACAAACTAACACTGAAGCTTTCTTT.

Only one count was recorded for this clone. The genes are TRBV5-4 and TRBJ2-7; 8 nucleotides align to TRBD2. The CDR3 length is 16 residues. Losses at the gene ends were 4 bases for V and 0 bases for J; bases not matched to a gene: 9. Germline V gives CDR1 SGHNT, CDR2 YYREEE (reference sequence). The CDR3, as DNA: TGTGCCAGCAGCGGAGGGGGGGCGGGAGGCTCCTACGAGCAGTACTTC. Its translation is CASSGGGAGGSYEQYF.

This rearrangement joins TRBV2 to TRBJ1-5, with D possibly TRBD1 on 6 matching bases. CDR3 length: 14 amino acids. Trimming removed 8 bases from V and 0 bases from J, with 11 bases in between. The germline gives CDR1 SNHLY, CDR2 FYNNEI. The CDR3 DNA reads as TGTGCCAGCGGCGAACAGGGTAGCAATCAGCCCCAGCATTTT. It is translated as CASGEQGSNQPQHF. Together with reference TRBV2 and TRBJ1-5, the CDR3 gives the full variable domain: EPEVTQTPSHQVTQMGQEVILRCVPISNHLYFYWYRQILGQKVEFLVSFYNNEISEKSEIFDDQFSVERPDGSNFTLKIRSTKLEDSAMYFCASGEQGSNQPQHFGDGTRLSIL.

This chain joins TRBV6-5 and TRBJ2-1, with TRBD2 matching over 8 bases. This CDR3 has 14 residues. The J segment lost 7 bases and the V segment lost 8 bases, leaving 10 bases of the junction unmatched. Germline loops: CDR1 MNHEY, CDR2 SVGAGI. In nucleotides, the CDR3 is TGTGCCAGCGGGCGGGGGGACCTTGGTAATGAGCAGTTCTTC. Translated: CASGRGDLGNEQFF.

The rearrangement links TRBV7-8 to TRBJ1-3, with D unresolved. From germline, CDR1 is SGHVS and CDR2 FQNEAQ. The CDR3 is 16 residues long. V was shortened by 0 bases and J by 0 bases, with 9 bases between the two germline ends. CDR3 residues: CASSLAEGNSGNTIYF. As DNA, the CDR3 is TGTGCCAGCAGCTTAGCAGAAGGGAACTCTGGAAACACCATATATTTT.

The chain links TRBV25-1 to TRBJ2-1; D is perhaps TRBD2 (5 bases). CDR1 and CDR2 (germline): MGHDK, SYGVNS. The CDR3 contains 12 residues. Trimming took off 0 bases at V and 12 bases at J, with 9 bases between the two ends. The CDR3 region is CASSEYLLGQFF. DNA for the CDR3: TGTGCCAGCAGTGAATATCTACTAGGGCAGTTCTTC.

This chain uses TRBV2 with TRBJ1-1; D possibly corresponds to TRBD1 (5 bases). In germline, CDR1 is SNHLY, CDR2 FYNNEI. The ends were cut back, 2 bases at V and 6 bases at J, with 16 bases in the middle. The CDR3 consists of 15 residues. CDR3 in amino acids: CASSEWGGLSSEAFF. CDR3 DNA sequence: TGTGCCAGCAGTGAATGGGGCGGCCTTTCTTCTGAAGCTTTCTTT.

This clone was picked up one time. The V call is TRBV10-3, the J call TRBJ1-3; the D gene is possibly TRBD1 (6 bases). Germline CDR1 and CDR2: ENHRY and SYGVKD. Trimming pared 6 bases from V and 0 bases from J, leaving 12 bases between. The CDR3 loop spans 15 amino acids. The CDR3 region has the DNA TGTGCCATCAGCCAGGACAGAGTCTCTGGAAACACCATATATTTT. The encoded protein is CAISQDRVSGNTIYF.

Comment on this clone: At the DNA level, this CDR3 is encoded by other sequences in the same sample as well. This CDR3 is CASSPTATNEKLFF. In nucleotides, the CDR3 is TGTGCCAGCAGCCCGACGGCAACTAATGAAAAACTGTTTTTT. This chain links TRBV7-8 with TRBJ1-4; D remains ambiguous. The germline CDR1 and CDR2 sequences are SGHVS and FQNEAQ. The CDR3 runs 14 residues. V lost 5 bases to trimming and J lost 0 bases, with 7 bases between them.

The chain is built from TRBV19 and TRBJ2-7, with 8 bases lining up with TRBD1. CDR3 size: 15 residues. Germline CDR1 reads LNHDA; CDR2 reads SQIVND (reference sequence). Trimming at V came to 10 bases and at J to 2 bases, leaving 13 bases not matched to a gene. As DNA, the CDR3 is TGTGCCACTAAATCCGGACAGGGAGACGCCTACGAGCAGTACTTC. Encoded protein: CATKSGQGDAYEQYF.

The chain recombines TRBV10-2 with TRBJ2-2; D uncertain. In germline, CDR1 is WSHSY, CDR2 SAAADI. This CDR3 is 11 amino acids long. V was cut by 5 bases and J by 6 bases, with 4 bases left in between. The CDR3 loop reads CASSNSGELFF. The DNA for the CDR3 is TGCGCCAGCAGTAATTCCGGGGAGCTGTTTTTT.

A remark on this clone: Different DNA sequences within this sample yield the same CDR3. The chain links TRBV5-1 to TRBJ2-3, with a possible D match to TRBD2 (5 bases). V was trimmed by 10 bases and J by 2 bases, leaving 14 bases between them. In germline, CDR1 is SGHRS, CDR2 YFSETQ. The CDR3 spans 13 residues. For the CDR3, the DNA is TGCGCCTCGACCCCGGGATCCACAGATACGCAGTATTTT. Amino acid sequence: CASTPGSTDTQYF.

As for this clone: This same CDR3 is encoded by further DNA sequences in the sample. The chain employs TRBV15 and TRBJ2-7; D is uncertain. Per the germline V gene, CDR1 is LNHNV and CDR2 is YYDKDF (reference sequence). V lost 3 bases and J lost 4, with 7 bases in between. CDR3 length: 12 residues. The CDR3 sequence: CATSRDLYEQYF. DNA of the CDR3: TGTGCCACCAGCAGGGATTTATACGAGCAGTACTTC.

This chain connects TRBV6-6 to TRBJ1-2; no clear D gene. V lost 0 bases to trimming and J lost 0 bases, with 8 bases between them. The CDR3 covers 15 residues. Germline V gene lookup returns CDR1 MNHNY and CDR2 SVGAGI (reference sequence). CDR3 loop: CASSYSARANYGYTF. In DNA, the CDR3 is TGTGCCAGCAGTTACTCGGCACGAGCTAACTATGGCTACACCTTC.

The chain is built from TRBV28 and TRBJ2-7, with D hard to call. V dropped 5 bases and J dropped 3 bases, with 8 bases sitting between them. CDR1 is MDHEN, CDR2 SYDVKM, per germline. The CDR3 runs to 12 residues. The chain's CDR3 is CASSPPDYEQYF. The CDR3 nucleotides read TGTGCCAGCAGTCCCCCGGACTACGAGCAGTACTTC.

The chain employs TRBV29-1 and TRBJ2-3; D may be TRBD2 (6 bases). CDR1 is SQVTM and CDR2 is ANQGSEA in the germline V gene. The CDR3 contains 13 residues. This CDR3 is CSVGGFGTDTQYF. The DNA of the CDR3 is TGCTCCGTGGGGGGATTTGGCACAGATACGCAGTATTTT.

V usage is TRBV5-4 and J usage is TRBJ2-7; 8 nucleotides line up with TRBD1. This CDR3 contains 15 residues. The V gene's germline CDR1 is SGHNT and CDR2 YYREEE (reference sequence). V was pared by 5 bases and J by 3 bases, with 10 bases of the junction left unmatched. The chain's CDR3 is CASRANPGQDYEQYF. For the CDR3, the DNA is TGTGCCAGCAGAGCAAATCCGGGACAGGACTACGAGCAGTACTTC. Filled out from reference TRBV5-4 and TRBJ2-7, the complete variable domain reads ETGVTQSPTHLIKTRGQQVTLRCSSQSGHNTVSWYQQALGQGPQFIFQYYREEENGRGNFPPRFSGLQFPNYSSELNVNALELDDSALYLCASRANPGQDYEQYFGPGTRLTVT.